The 22 T cell receptor beta chains below all came from one sample that was sequenced in a study of T cells in Graves' hyperthyroidism and ophthalmopathy (dated by TCRdb to between 2017 and 2020). Library preparation used multiplex PCR. Instrument on record: Illumina HiSeq 2000. TCR beta CDR3 regions were amplified from RNA transcripts. The first round of RT-PCR for the TCR CDR3 was performed with the HTBI primer set and the Qiagen OneStep RT-PCR kit. The public reads were quality trimmed at Q25 with fastp and then assembled into clones with MiXCR by TCRdb, keeping productive beta chains. Identical CDR3 proteins give one entry, which carries the most common genes and DNA. Here the sample has more than 450,000 distinct CDR3 sequences; just under 20% occur a single time. The leading ten clones occupy 40% to 50% of the sample. The material sequenced was blood. Source of these receptors: a man between 40 and 49 years old with Graves' ophthalmopathy.

This chain uses TRBV6-5 with TRBJ2-1; TRBD1 matches 12 bases. V shed 5 bases and J 7 bases; nucleotides not matched to a gene: 6. Germline V lookup: CDR1 MNHEY, CDR2 SVGAGI. The CDR3 runs to 15 residues. The CDR3 region has the DNA TGTGCCAGCAGTCACCGGGACAGGGGGCGGAATGAGCAGTTCTTC. It yields the protein CASSHRDRGRNEQFF.

The V gene is TRBV18, the J gene TRBJ1-4; D is perhaps TRBD1 (6 bases). From germline, CDR1 is KGHSH and CDR2 LQKENI. V was clipped by 6 bases and J by 4 bases, with 12 bases between them. The CDR3 loop spans 14 amino acids. CDR3 coding DNA: TGTGCCAGCTCTCAGGACAGATTTAATGAAAAACTGTTTTTT. Translating it yields CASSQDRFNEKLFF.

The chain's CDR3 is CATTGLAGFYEQYF. The CDR3 coding sequence is TGTGCCACCACCGGACTAGCGGGTTTCTACGAGCAGTACTTC. The V gene is TRBV2, the J gene TRBJ2-7; 11 bases agree with TRBD2. CDR3 length equals 14 residues. Germline CDR1 reads SNHLY; CDR2 reads FYNNEI. V was clipped by 10 bases and J by 3 bases; unmatched bases: 8.

This clonotype appeared many times. V usage is TRBV7-9 and J usage is TRBJ2-1, with TRBD1 matching over 8 bases. CDR1 SEHNR and CDR2 FQNEAQ come from the germline V gene (reference sequence). This CDR3 contains 15 residues. With V trimmed by 3 bases and J by 4 bases, 5 bases remained unmatched. The CDR3 protein is CASSFSQGAYNEQFF. The CDR3 region has the DNA TGTGCCAGCAGCTTTTCGCAGGGGGCTTACAATGAGCAGTTCTTC.

In its sample, this clonotype was seen a few times. The chain links TRBV12-3 or TRBV12-4 to TRBJ2-3; D is unclear. The V end lost 1 base, the J end lost 4 bases, and 9 bases lay between the germline ends. CDR3 size: 14 residues. The CDR3 DNA is TGTGCCAGCAGTTTAGGGGTCCCCGCAGATACGCAGTATTTT. It codes for CASSLGVPADTQYF.

With regard to this clonotype: It may be a read error: a sequence one base away is much more abundant. The rearrangement uses TRBV28 and TRBJ2-3, with D possibly matching TRBD2 (6 bases). The CDR3 runs to 14 residues. The V gene's germline CDR1 is MDHEN and CDR2 SYDVKM. In DNA, the CDR3 is TGTGCCGGCAGTCGGGACTTCCGATGGGGTACGCAGTATTTT. Translating it yields CAGSRDFRWGTQYF.

The gene calls are TRBV6-1 and TRBJ2-1, with D perhaps matching TRBD2 (5 bases). The CDR3 length is 11 residues. Germline loops: CDR1 MNHNS, CDR2 SASEGT. V was trimmed by 8 bases and J by 8 bases, leaving 10 bases between them. This chain's CDR3 is CASGRGHEQFF. CDR3 sequence (DNA): TGTGCCAGCGGGAGAGGGCATGAGCAGTTCTTC.

J is TRBJ2-2 and V is TRBV28; 15 positions agree with TRBD2. J gave up 1 base and V 8 bases, and 5 bases lay outside the gene matches. The V gene's germline CDR1 is MDHEN and CDR2 SYDVKM. The CDR3 consists of 17 residues. CDR3 sequence: CASEGLAGGVNTGELFF. In nucleotides, the CDR3 is TGTGCCAGCGAGGGACTAGCGGGAGGAGTGAACACCGGGGAGCTGTTTTTT.

A few counts support this clonotype. Mismatch with germline at one junction end may stem from a read error. The gene calls are TRBV7-6 and TRBJ2-1, with D unclear. The germline gives CDR1 SGHVS, CDR2 FNYEAQ. The CDR3 totals 13 residues. For the CDR3, the DNA is TGTGCCAGCAGCTTAGGAGGTTACAGTGAGCAGTTCTTC. This translates into CASSLGGYSEQFF.

This clonotype was seen a handful of times. The chain uses TRBV12-3 or TRBV12-4 and TRBJ1-2; 8 bases map to TRBD1. Trimming took 2 bases from V and 4 from J; bases not matched to a gene: 3. This CDR3 region has 14 residues. CDR3 nucleotides: TGTGCCAGCAGTTTAAGACAGGGGAGCTATGGCTACACCTTC. Its translation: CASSLRQGSYGYTF.

The chain links TRBV4-2 to TRBJ1-4; a possible D gene is TRBD1 (5 bases). CDR1 is LGHNA, CDR2 YNFKEQ, per germline. V lost 0 bases and J 8 bases, leaving 13 bases between the germline ends. The CDR3 consists of 15 residues. Here the CDR3 reads CASSQEGPRGEKLFF. DNA for the CDR3: TGTGCCAGCAGCCAAGAGGGACCCCGTGGAGAAAAACTGTTTTTT.

This clonotype has just a few counts. A much larger clone differs by one base, so this may be a read error. The chain uses TRBV18 and TRBJ2-3; D uncertain. Germline V gene lookup returns CDR1 KGHSH and CDR2 LQKENI. The CDR3 has 15 residues. V lost 5 bases, J lost 2 bases, and 14 bases lay in between. The CDR3 region has the DNA TGTGCCAGCTCAGTCCTTTTCGCCGACACAGATACGCAGTATTTT. Its translation is CASSVLFADTDTQYF. Variable domain in full (rest from reference TRBV18 and TRBJ2-3): NAGVMQNPRHLVRRRGQEARLRCSPMKGHSHVYWYRQLPEEGLKFMVYLQKENIIDESGMPKERFSAEFPKEGPSILRIQQVVRGDSAAYFCASSVLFADTDTQYFGPGTRLTVL.

This chain connects TRBV19 to TRBJ2-1; D unclear. In germline, CDR1 is LNHDA, CDR2 SQIVND (reference sequence). CDR3 length: 15 amino acids. Trimming stripped 1 base from V and 4 bases from J, with 11 bases between. This CDR3 reads CASSIANHQYNEQFF. The CDR3 DNA reads TGTGCCAGTAGTATAGCTAACCACCAATACAATGAGCAGTTCTTC.

For this clonotype: The junction does not match germline at one end; this may be a read error. V is TRBV28 and J is TRBJ1-2, with a weak D call TRBD1 (6 bases). The CDR3 consists of 13 residues. The germline gives CDR1 MDHEN, CDR2 SYDVKM. The CDR3 DNA reads TGTGTCAGCAGTTTACAGGGAGTCTATGGCTACACCTTC. Protein: CVSSLQGVYGYTF.

This clonotype was detected ten times or more. CDR3 region: CASSVGPGQGLSPLHF. The DNA for the CDR3 is TGCGCCAGCAGCGTTGGTCCGGGACAGGGTTTATCACCCCTCCACTTT. This chain connects TRBV5-1 to TRBJ1-6; 9 bases agree with TRBD1. This CDR3 region has 16 residues. The V segment lost 4 bases and the J segment 10 bases; nucleotides outside the gene matches: 12. Germline V gives CDR1 SGHRS, CDR2 YFSETQ. The full variable domain, completed using reference TRBV5-1 and TRBJ1-6, is KAGVTQTPRYLIKTRGQQVTLSCSPISGHRSVSWYQQTPGQGLQFLFEYFSETQRNKGNFPGRFSGRQFSNSRSEMNVSTLELGDSALYLCASSVGPGQGLSPLHFGNGTRLTVT.

The V and J genes are TRBV5-1 and TRBJ2-4; TRBD1 might be the D (6 bases). The CDR3 runs 21 residues. V lost 3 bases and J lost 0, with 28 bases in between. The germline V gene has CDR1 SGHRS and CDR2 YFSETQ. CDR3 nucleotides: TGCGCCAGCAGCTCCTCCTTCCTCGGTAACCCGGGACAACTAGCCAAAAACATTCAGTACTTC. It yields the protein CASSSSFLGNPGQLAKNIQYF. Looking up the rest from reference TRBV5-1 and TRBJ2-4 gives the full variable domain: KAGVTQTPRYLIKTRGQQVTLSCSPISGHRSVSWYQQTPGQGLQFLFEYFSETQRNKGNFPGRFSGRQFSNSRSEMNVSTLELGDSALYLCASSSSFLGNPGQLAKNIQYFGAGTRLSVL.

The sample holds many counts of this clonotype. The V call is TRBV30, the J call TRBJ2-1; D call uncertain. The CDR3 is 11 residues long. V was clipped by 2 bases and J by 10 bases, with 9 bases between them. Germline V gene sequence: CDR1 GTSNPN, CDR2 SVGIG (reference sequence). This chain's CDR3 is CAWSPQWEQFF. In nucleotides, the CDR3 is TGTGCCTGGAGTCCCCAGTGGGAGCAGTTCTTC.

There are a few counts of this clonotype. This chain joins TRBV30 and TRBJ2-7, with D tentatively TRBD1 or TRBD2 (5 bases each). Per the germline V gene, CDR1 is GTSNPN and CDR2 is SVGIG (reference sequence). Trimming took 2 bases from V and 2 from J, leaving 10 bases between them. The CDR3 length is 13 residues. The CDR3 sequence is CAWSRDVPYEQYF. The CDR3 DNA follows: TGTGCCTGGAGTAGGGACGTACCCTACGAGCAGTACTTC. The full variable domain, its missing parts supplied by reference TRBV30 and TRBJ2-7, is SQTIHQWPATLVQPVGSPLSLECTVEGTSNPNLYWYRQAAGRGLQLLFYSVGIGQISSEVPQNLSASRPQDRQFILSSKKLLLSDSGFYLCAWSRDVPYEQYFGPGTRLTVT.

This clonotype has only a few counts. The V call is TRBV20-1, the J call TRBJ2-5; maybe TRBD1 (5 bases). Between the trimmed V and J ends, which lost 0 bases and 2 bases, there was a span of 16 bases. Germline assignment: CDR1 DFQATT and CDR2 SNEGSKA (reference sequence). This CDR3 comprises 16 residues. CDR3 amino acids: CSARDLAFQGQETQYF. The CDR3 region has the DNA TGCAGTGCTAGAGATCTGGCCTTTCAGGGTCAAGAGACCCAGTACTTC.

About this clonotype itself: Given a much more abundant clone one base away, this may be a read error. J is TRBJ2-7 and V is TRBV6-2 or TRBV6-3; 9 bases align to TRBD2. The DNA matches TRBJ2-1 better at its end, which makes the J call doubtful. The CDR3 loop spans 15 amino acids. The germline CDR1 and CDR2 sequences are MNHEY and SVGEGT. Here the CDR3 reads CASSYSLAGSYEQFF. As DNA, the CDR3 is TGTGCCAGCAGTTACTCACTAGCGGGCTCCTACGAGCAGTTCTTC.

The chain uses TRBV6-5 and TRBJ2-3, with TRBD1 as a possible D gene (6 bases). The germline CDR1 and CDR2 sequences are MNHEY and SVGAGI. The V end lost 0 bases, the J end lost 2 bases, and 12 bases lay between the germline ends. The CDR3 length is 16 residues. CDR3 bases: TGTGCCAGCAGTTACTCAGGGCAGGGGTCCACAGATACGCAGTATTTT. Its translation is CASSYSGQGSTDTQYF.

This clonotype came up many times. The chain has TRBV3-1 and TRBJ1-1; unclear D gene. The V end was cut by 0 bases, the J end by 11 bases, with 13 bases between. This CDR3 spans 13 amino acids. Per the germline V gene, CDR1 is LGHDT and CDR2 is YNNKEL (reference sequence). CDR3 sequence: CASSQDVLSRAFF. CDR3 in DNA: TGTGCCAGCAGCCAAGACGTACTAAGCCGGGCTTTCTTT.